The 24 T cell receptor beta chains below come from one sample, sequenced in a study of T cells after yellow fever vaccination. From the 5' RACE reads, TCRdb called clonotypes with MiXCR, one entry per CDR3 protein. The table includes about 120,000 distinct CDR3 sequences, 7% to 8.5% detected once. This sample comprised CD8+ T cells sorted from PBMCs, obtained 45 days after the yellow fever booster vaccination. The source is a man in his thirties or forties who received the YFV17D yellow fever vaccine.

The sample holds many counts of this clonotype. The chain links TRBV5-1 to TRBJ2-1, with D perhaps being TRBD1 or TRBD2 (5 bases each). Germline-derived CDR1 and CDR2 are SGHRS and YFSETQ. This CDR3 is built from 15 residues. V lost 4 bases and J lost 2, with 13 bases in between. CDR3 coding DNA: TGCGCCAGCAGCGACCGGGACGCAGCCTACAATGAGCAGTTCTTC. It specifies CASSDRDAAYNEQFF.

The V call is TRBV7-3, the J call TRBJ2-1; 9 positions match TRBD1. CDR1 and CDR2 from the germline V gene are SGHTA and FQGTGA. CDR3 length: 17 residues. The ends lost 0 bases at V and 6 bases at J; junction bases unmatched: 9. The CDR3 nucleotides read TGTGCCAGCAGCTTAACCCCCCGGGACAGGGAGGCCAATGAGCAGTTCTTC. This codes for CASSLTPRDREANEQFF.

This clonotype was seen only a few times. The chain carries TRBV20-1 and TRBJ2-1; 13 positions match TRBD2. After removal of 5 bases from V and 9 bases from J, the junction contained 7 bases not matched to a gene. CDR1 and CDR2 (germline): DFQATT, SNEGSKA (reference sequence). CDR3 length: 14 residues. Here the CDR3 reads CSAGGLAGLVEQFF. As DNA, the CDR3 is TGCAGTGCTGGGGGACTAGCGGGATTGGTTGAGCAGTTCTTC.

This clonotype was counted a few times. The chain links TRBV2 to TRBJ2-7, with TRBD2 identical over 9 bases. Per the germline V gene, CDR1 is SNHLY and CDR2 is FYNNEI. Losses at the gene ends were 1 base for V and 7 bases for J; bases not matched to a gene: 8. CDR3 length: 15 residues. CDR3 loop: CASSEGLADALEQYF. CDR3 bases: TGTGCCAGCAGTGAAGGACTAGCGGACGCCTTAGAGCAGTACTTC.

This clonotype was counted many times. The rearrangement links TRBV7-9 to TRBJ2-1, with 10 positions matching TRBD2. Germline V gene lookup returns CDR1 SEHNR and CDR2 FQNEAQ (reference sequence). The CDR3 loop spans 16 amino acids. V gave up 5 bases and J gave up 7 bases; unmatched junction bases: 11. The CDR3 DNA reads as TGTGCCAGCAGCCCCCCCAGAGCGGGAGGGCATAATGAGCAGTTCTTC. Encoded protein: CASSPPRAGGHNEQFF.

This clonotype appeared many times. The genes are TRBV20-1 and TRBJ1-4; tentatively, D is TRBD1 (5 bases). V shed 6 bases and J shed 8 bases, with 19 bases lying between them. The CDR3 contains 14 residues. Germline CDR1 DFQATT, CDR2 SNEGSKA (reference sequence). The CDR3 reads CSAPYGGRGEKLFF. CDR3 bases: TGCAGTGCCCCTTACGGGGGAAGGGGCGAAAAACTGTTTTTT.

This clonotype came up many times. The rearrangement links TRBV7-2 to TRBJ2-7; unclear D gene. The CDR3 length is 13 residues. The germline V gene encodes CDR1 SGHTA and CDR2 FQGNSA. Trimming shortened V by 1 base and J by 3 bases, and 7 bases separated the two germline ends. This CDR3 reads CASSLDGDYEQYF. For the CDR3, the DNA is TGTGCCAGCAGCTTAGATGGAGACTACGAGCAGTACTTC.

This clonotype was recorded at least ten times. J is TRBJ2-7 and V is TRBV7-6; D remains unclear. V shed 4 bases and J shed 4 bases, with 8 bases lying between them. Germline V gives CDR1 SGHVS, CDR2 FNYEAQ. CDR3 size: 12 residues. The DNA for the CDR3 is TGTGCCAGCAGCTCCCTCGGGTACGAGCAGTACTTC. This codes for CASSSLGYEQYF.

This clonotype has a handful of counts. The rearrangement joins TRBV4-3 to TRBJ1-2; TRBD1 aligns across 8 bases. V lost 1 base and J lost 6; bases outside the gene matches: 13. The CDR3 sequence is 17 residues long. The germline gives CDR1 LGHNA, CDR2 YSLEER. In nucleotides, the CDR3 is TGCGCCAGCAGCCAAGGACCAGTCGTGACGACAGGGGATGGCTACACCTTC. Its translation is CASSQGPVVTTGDGYTF.

On this clonotype: This may be a read error: a much more frequent sequence differs by one nucleotide. The chain has TRBV25-1 and TRBJ2-3, with D possibly TRBD2 on 5 matching bases. CDR3 length equals 12 residues. With 8 bases removed from V and 3 bases from J, the gap between germline ends came to 9 bases. Germline-derived CDR1 and CDR2 are MGHDK and SYGVNS. CDR3 coding DNA: TGTGCCAGCTCTAGAGGGACAGATACGCAGTATTTT. Its protein product is CASSRGTDTQYF.

In this sample, this clonotype turned up many times. The CDR3 nucleotides read TGTGCCAGCAGTGCCTCGGCGGGCCCTTCCGAGCAGTACTTC. It yields the protein CASSASAGPSEQYF. V is TRBV9 and J is TRBJ2-7; weak D call: TRBD2 (5 bases). Germline-derived CDR1 and CDR2 are SGDLS and YYNGEE. The CDR3 is 14 amino acids. V lost 5 bases and J lost 6, with 18 bases in between.

Details on this clonotype: No conserved phenylalanine or tryptophan ends this CDR3, so it is likely a read error. The chain has TRBV4-3 and TRBJ2-3, with no clear D. This CDR3 has 15 amino acids. The germline gives CDR1 LGHNA, CDR2 YSLEER. Trimming shortened V by 0 bases and J by 3 bases, and 10 bases separated the two germline ends. The chain's CDR3 is CASSQEVEATDTQYL. CDR3 bases: TGCGCCAGCAGCCAAGAGGTCGAGGCGACAGATACGCAGTATCTT.

This clonotype was seen many times. This sequence joins TRBV5-1 and TRBJ2-1; D is ambiguous. Germline V gives CDR1 SGHRS, CDR2 YFSETQ. Trimming removed 3 bases from V and 10 bases from J, with 17 bases in between. There are 14 residues in the CDR3. CDR3 in amino acids: CASSWGQSMVEQFF. CDR3 bases: TGCGCCAGCAGCTGGGGTCAATCGATGGTCGAGCAGTTCTTC.

This clonotype was recorded many times. CDR3 region: CASSPTDRLAGVEETQYF. The CDR3, as DNA: TGTGCCAGCAGCCCAACTGACAGGCTGGCGGGAGTAGAAGAGACCCAGTACTTC. J is TRBJ2-5 and V is TRBV11-2, with D tentatively TRBD2 (7 bases). Trimming stripped 5 bases from V and 3 bases from J, with 25 bases between. This CDR3 spans 18 amino acids. Per the germline V gene, CDR1 is SGHAT and CDR2 is FQNNGV.

The chain combines TRBV12-3 or TRBV12-4 with TRBJ2-1, with 9 positions matching TRBD2. The V gene end was trimmed by 5 bases and the J gene end by 9 bases; junction bases not matched to a gene: 8. The CDR3 sequence is 14 residues long. CDR3 sequence reads: CASSPGTSLVEQFF. The CDR3, as DNA: TGTGCCAGCAGTCCTGGGACTAGCCTGGTTGAGCAGTTCTTC.

This chain connects TRBV7-3 to TRBJ2-5; perhaps TRBD1 as D (6 bases). CDR1 is SGHTA and CDR2 is FQGTGA in the germline V gene. V was shortened by 5 bases and J by 0 bases, with 10 bases between the two germline ends. The CDR3 consists of 14 residues. The CDR3 region is CASSPGQHQETQYF. CDR3 bases: TGTGCCAGCAGCCCCGGACAGCACCAAGAGACCCAGTACTTC. Complete variable domain (other parts from reference TRBV7-3 and TRBJ2-5): GAGVSQTPSNKVTEKGKYVELRCDPISGHTALYWYRQSLGQGPEFLIYFQGTGAADDSGLPNDRFFAVRPEGSVSTLKIQRTERGDSAVYLCASSPGQHQETQYFGPGTRLLVL.

This clonotype was seen many times. The chain couples TRBV20-1 to TRBJ2-4; 9 bases fit TRBD1. The CDR3 spans 16 residues. CDR1 DFQATT and CDR2 SNEGSKA come from the germline V gene (reference sequence). The CDR3: CRAQDRGNQAKNIQYF. Here the CDR3 DNA reads TGCAGGGCCCAGGACAGGGGCAATCAAGCCAAAAACATTCAGTACTTC.

This clonotype showed up just a few times. V usage is TRBV3-1 and J usage is TRBJ2-1; TRBD1 or TRBD2 may be the D gene (6 bases each). Trimming shortened V by 11 bases and J by 4 bases, and 33 bases separated the two germline ends. Germline-derived CDR1 and CDR2 are LGHDT and YNNKEL (reference sequence). There are 19 residues in the CDR3. In DNA, the CDR3 is TGTGCCTCCAGCCAAGATTCTATAACTATGGGGGGCCCATACAATGAGCAGTTCTTC. Translating gives CASSQDSITMGGPYNEQFF.

This clonotype was picked up many times. The chain couples TRBV27 to TRBJ2-2; D is unclear. The germline CDR1 and CDR2 sequences are MNHEY and SMNVEV (reference sequence). This CDR3 region has 13 residues. V was trimmed by 5 bases and J by 3 bases, leaving 7 bases between them. In nucleotides, the CDR3 is TGTGCCAGCAGTCCCCCTCACACCGGGGAGCTGTTTTTT. This encodes CASSPPHTGELFF.

This clonotype has at least ten counts. This chain joins TRBV5-1 and TRBJ1-1; 11 positions agree with TRBD1. V shed 5 bases and J 4 bases; nucleotides not matched to a gene: 7. Germline lookup yields CDR1 SGHRS and CDR2 YFSETQ. This CDR3 region has 15 residues. CDR3 sequence reads: CASSWTGGPSTEAFF. Written as DNA, the CDR3 is TGCGCCAGCAGTTGGACAGGGGGCCCGAGCACTGAAGCTTTCTTT.

The gene calls are TRBV12-3 or TRBV12-4 and TRBJ2-7; no firm D call. V was trimmed by 6 bases and J by 2 bases, leaving 17 bases between them. This CDR3 contains 15 residues. The CDR3 sequence: CASSPPDTAAYEQYF. The CDR3 coding sequence is TGTGCCAGCAGCCCACCCGACACTGCGGCCTACGAGCAGTACTTC.

This clonotype was seen many times. The chain joins TRBV27 to TRBJ2-5, with TRBD2 as a possible D gene (6 bases). In germline, CDR1 is MNHEY, CDR2 SMNVEV (reference sequence). This CDR3 is 13 amino acids long. Trimming left V 3 bases short and J 4 bases short, with 9 bases between. The CDR3 reads CASSFGGPETQYF. In DNA form, the CDR3 reads TGTGCCAGCAGTTTCGGAGGGCCAGAGACCCAGTACTTC.

On this clonotype itself: A much larger clone differs from this one at a single base, so this may be a read error. This sequence joins TRBV24-1 and TRBJ2-1; unclear D gene. This CDR3 region has 13 residues. Per germline, CDR1 KGHDR and CDR2 SFDVKD. With 9 bases removed from V and 6 bases from J, the gap between germline ends came to 14 bases. The CDR3 nucleotides are TGTGCCACCCGGGTCCTCTCATCCAATGAGCAGTTCTTC. This translates into CATRVLSSNEQFF.

With respect to this clonotype: A read error may be the cause here, since a much bigger clone is one base away. The CDR3 reads CAISQDKGGGQGVPGELFF. The CDR3 DNA reads TGCGCCATCAGCCAAGATAAAGGAGGGGGACAGGGTGTACCCGGGGAGCTGTTTTTT. The genes are TRBV4-3 and TRBJ2-2; 9 nucleotides align to TRBD1. The CDR3 runs 19 residues. The germline V gene has CDR1 LGHNA and CDR2 YSLEER.